This T cell receptor (beta chain) came from a study of blood T cell repertoires in COVID-19. Generated by immunoSEQ multiplex PCR, the TCRdb table keeps only in-frame clones and is missing some. The table records 110,000 or so clones, roughly 89% of them present only once. Germline CDR1 and CDR2: PRHDT and FYEKMQ (reference sequence). Trimming removed 6 bases from V and 0 bases from J; junction bases left unmatched: 3. The CDR3 has 14 residues. Material: peripheral blood. The chain uses TRBV13 and TRBJ2-7; 9 bases fit TRBD2. This TCR derives from a human donor with acute or convalescent COVID-19. The donor label of this sample is uncertain. The CDR3 DNA reads TGTGCCAGCAGGGGTAGCGGGGGCTCCTACGAGCAGTACTTC. It translates to CASRGSGGSYEQYF.